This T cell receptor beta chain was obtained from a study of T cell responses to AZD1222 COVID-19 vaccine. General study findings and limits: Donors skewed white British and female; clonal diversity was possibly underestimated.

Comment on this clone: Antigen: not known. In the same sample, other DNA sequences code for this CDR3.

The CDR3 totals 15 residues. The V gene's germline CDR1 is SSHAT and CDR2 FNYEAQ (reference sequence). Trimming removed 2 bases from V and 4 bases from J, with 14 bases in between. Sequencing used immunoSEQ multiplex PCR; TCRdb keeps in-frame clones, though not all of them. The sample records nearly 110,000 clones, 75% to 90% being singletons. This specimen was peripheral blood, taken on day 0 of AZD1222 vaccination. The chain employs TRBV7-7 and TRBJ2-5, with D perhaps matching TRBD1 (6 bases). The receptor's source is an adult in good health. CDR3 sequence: CASSLSQGNGETQYF. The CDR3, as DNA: TGTGCCAGCAGCTTAAGCCAGGGGAACGGAGAGACCCAGTACTTC.